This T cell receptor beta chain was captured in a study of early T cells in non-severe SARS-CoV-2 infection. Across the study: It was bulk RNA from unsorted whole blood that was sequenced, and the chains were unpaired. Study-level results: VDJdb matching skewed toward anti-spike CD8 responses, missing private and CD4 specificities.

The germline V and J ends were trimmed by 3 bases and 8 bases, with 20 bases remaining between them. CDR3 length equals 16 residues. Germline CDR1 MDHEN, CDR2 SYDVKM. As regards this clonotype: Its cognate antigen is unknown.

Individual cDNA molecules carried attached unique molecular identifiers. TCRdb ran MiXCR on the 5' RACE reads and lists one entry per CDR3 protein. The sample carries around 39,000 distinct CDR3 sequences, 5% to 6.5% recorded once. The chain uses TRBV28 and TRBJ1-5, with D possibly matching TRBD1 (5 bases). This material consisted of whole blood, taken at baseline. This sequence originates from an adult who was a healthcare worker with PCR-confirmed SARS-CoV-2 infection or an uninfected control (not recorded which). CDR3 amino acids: CASSLKTGPGVKPQHF. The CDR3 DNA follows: TGTGCCAGCAGTTTGAAAACAGGCCCGGGGGTTAAGCCCCAGCATTTT.